A single sample gave rise to the 29 T cell receptor beta chains below, sequenced in a study of response to subunit inactivated influenza vaccine. TCRdb recomputed calls from the RT-PCR reads with MiXCR, one row per CDR3 protein. The top ten clones hold around 7.3% of a sample with approximately 730,000 distinct CDR3 sequences, approximately 15% of them seen once. The specimen was PBMCs from blood, collected less than 15 days before vaccination. Receptor source: a man in his fifties who received an inactivated influenza vaccine.

The rearrangement links TRBV20-1 to TRBJ2-5; 7 positions match TRBD1. The CDR3 has 12 amino acids. The germline gives CDR1 DFQATT, CDR2 SNEGSKA (reference sequence). The CDR3 loop is CRAGQDQETQYF. CDR3 in DNA: TGCAGGGCAGGACAGGACCAAGAGACCCAGTACTTC.

This clonotype came up many times. CDR3 region: CASSRGGVSEKLFF. The CDR3 nucleotides read TGTGCCAGCAGCCGAGGGGGGGTCTCTGAAAAACTGTTTTTT. The V gene is TRBV5-6, the J gene TRBJ1-4; maybe TRBD1 (6 bases). The CDR3 runs to 14 residues. Trimming cost V 4 bases and J 7 bases, with 14 bases left between them. Germline CDR1 SGHDT, CDR2 YYEEEE.

This chain joins TRBV10-3 and TRBJ2-1; D possibly corresponds to TRBD2 (5 bases). The CDR3 is 14 residues long. The germline gives CDR1 ENHRY, CDR2 SYGVKD. V lost 3 bases to trimming and J lost 0 bases, with 6 bases between them. This CDR3 is CAISDEGSYNEQFF. The CDR3 DNA is TGTGCCATCAGTGATGAGGGCTCCTACAATGAGCAGTTCTTC.

This clonotype was seen repeatedly, ten times or more. The chain recombines TRBV7-2 with TRBJ2-7; 7 nucleotides agree with TRBD1. The CDR3 is 14 amino acids. The germline gives CDR1 SGHTA, CDR2 FQGNSA. V lost 3 bases and J lost 3; bases outside the gene matches: 5. Written as DNA, the CDR3 is TGTGCCAGCAGCTTGGACAGGACAAGCTACGAGCAGTACTTC. It translates to CASSLDRTSYEQYF.

This clonotype came up a few times. A read error may produce the germline difference seen at one junction end. This sequence joins TRBV7-9 and TRBJ2-7, with D tentatively TRBD1 (6 bases). The CDR3 is made up of 13 amino acids. Germline V gene sequence: CDR1 SEHNR, CDR2 FQNEAQ (reference sequence). The CDR3 loop reads CASSLEWTVGPLF. In nucleotides, the CDR3 is TGTGCCAGCAGCTTGGAATGGACAGTCGGCCCTCTATTC.

The chain uses TRBV30 and TRBJ2-6; a possible D gene is TRBD1 (5 bases). The CDR3 is 16 amino acids. CDR1 GTSNPN and CDR2 SVGIG come from the germline V gene (reference sequence). Trimming shortened V by 1 base and J by 0 bases, and 10 bases separated the two germline ends. CDR3 in amino acids: CAWSGRQFSGANVLTF. In DNA, the CDR3 is TGTGCCTGGAGTGGCCGACAGTTCTCTGGGGCCAACGTCCTGACTTTC.

Of note for this clonotype: Germline is not matched at one junction end, which may reflect a read error. CDR3 nucleotides: TGCGCCAGCAGCTTGGCCCCGGGAGCGGCCTACGGGCAGTACTTC. It is translated as CASSLAPGAAYGQYF. The chain links TRBV5-1 to TRBJ2-7, with D maybe TRBD2 (6 bases). Germline V gene sequence: CDR1 SGHRS, CDR2 YFSETQ. This CDR3 spans 15 amino acids.

The chain carries TRBV29-1 and TRBJ2-2, with D tentatively TRBD1 or TRBD2 (5 bases each). The CDR3 extends over 12 amino acids. Trimming stripped 8 bases from V and 5 bases from J, with 12 bases between. Germline assignment: CDR1 SQVTM and CDR2 ANQGSEA. CDR3 sequence reads: CSSEGFTGELFF. In nucleotides, the CDR3 is TGCAGCTCCGAGGGGTTTACCGGGGAGCTGTTTTTT.

This sequence joins TRBV20-1 and TRBJ2-7; D uncertain. Trimming removed 3 bases at V and 2 bases at J, with 8 bases between. The germline CDR1 and CDR2 sequences are DFQATT and SNEGSKA (reference sequence). The CDR3 has 12 amino acids. The CDR3 here is CSASAQAYEQYF. CDR3 sequence (DNA): TGCAGTGCTAGTGCGCAGGCCTACGAGCAGTACTTC.

In its sample, this clonotype was seen a few times. This chain connects TRBV20-1 to TRBJ2-7, with a tentative D call TRBD2 (5 bases). Germline CDR1 and CDR2: DFQATT and SNEGSKA (reference sequence). With 3 bases removed from V and 2 bases from J, the gap between germline ends came to 11 bases. The CDR3 consists of 13 residues. CDR3 in DNA: TGCAGTGCTAGTCGGGGTAGTGCCTACGAGCAGTACTTC. As protein: CSASRGSAYEQYF.

This clonotype was counted a few times. The chain employs TRBV5-1 and TRBJ2-1; TRBD2 agrees at 7 bases. V dropped 4 bases and J dropped 2; count of bases not matched to a gene: 9. CDR1 and CDR2 from the germline V gene are SGHRS and YFSETQ. The CDR3 contains 16 residues. The CDR3 region is CASSGLGLAAYNEQFF. The CDR3 region has the DNA TGCGCCAGCAGCGGCCTCGGTCTAGCGGCCTACAATGAGCAGTTCTTC.

This clonotype has a handful of counts. The rearrangement uses TRBV6-2 or TRBV6-3 and TRBJ1-4, with 9 bases aligning to TRBD1. The CDR3 contains 15 residues. Germline V CDR1 and CDR2: MNHEY, SVGEGT. The ends lost 5 bases at V and 7 bases at J; junction bases unmatched: 8. The CDR3 DNA reads as TGTGCCAGCAGTCCAAACAGGGGGCGCAGTGAAAAACTGTTTTTT. Translated: CASSPNRGRSEKLFF.

V and J are TRBV20-1 and TRBJ2-1; 13 bases are shared with TRBD2. This CDR3 comprises 16 residues. The germline CDR1 and CDR2 sequences are DFQATT and SNEGSKA (reference sequence). V shed 1 base, J shed 10 bases, and the junction held 10 bases outside the gene matches. The CDR3 region has the DNA TGCAGTGCTAGAGTGCCTGGGACTAGCGGGGTGAGGGAGCAGTTCTTC. This translates into CSARVPGTSGVREQFF.

This chain links TRBV9 with TRBJ2-3; D remains ambiguous. This CDR3 has 13 amino acids. Deletions cut 0 bases from V and 6 bases from J, with 8 bases between. Germline loops: CDR1 SGDLS, CDR2 YYNGEE. Written as DNA, the CDR3 is TGTGCCAGCAGCGTAGAGTCAATGGATACGCAGTATTTT. Protein sequence: CASSVESMDTQYF.

In its sample, this clonotype was seen many times. The chain joins TRBV3-1 to TRBJ2-2; no firm D call. Trimming pared 3 bases from V and 3 bases from J, leaving 8 bases between. CDR3 length: 14 amino acids. Per the germline V gene, CDR1 is LGHDT and CDR2 is YNNKEL (reference sequence). Written as DNA, the CDR3 is TGTGCCAGCAGCCAGGCATTAGACACCGGGGAGCTGTTTTTT. Its protein is CASSQALDTGELFF.

The chain links TRBV7-2 to TRBJ2-1; 7 bases agree with TRBD2. There are 17 residues in the CDR3. V shed 0 bases, J shed 7 bases, and the junction held 12 bases outside the gene matches. CDR1 SGHTA and CDR2 FQGNSA come from the germline V gene. The CDR3 sequence is CASSLAPSAGASNEQFF. DNA for the CDR3: TGTGCCAGCAGCTTAGCCCCTTCGGCGGGAGCGAGTAATGAGCAGTTCTTC.

This clonotype has a handful of counts. This rearrangement joins TRBV10-3 to TRBJ2-2; 10 bases fit TRBD2. The germline V gene has CDR1 ENHRY and CDR2 SYGVKD. The trim removed 6 bases at V and 2 bases at J, leaving 3 bases unmatched. CDR3 size: 15 residues. The CDR3 sequence is CAISWTSGNTGELFF. The CDR3 DNA reads TGTGCCATCAGCTGGACTAGCGGAAACACCGGGGAGCTGTTTTTT.

In this sample, this clonotype turned up a few times. This chain links TRBV6-5 with TRBJ1-1; a weak D match, TRBD1 (6 bases). The CDR3 has 17 amino acids. V shed 4 bases and J shed 2 bases, with 20 bases lying between them. CDR1 MNHEY and CDR2 SVGAGI come from the germline V gene. The CDR3 region is CASSSPPTGRGNTEAFF. For the CDR3, the DNA is TGTGCCAGCAGTTCACCACCCACAGGGAGAGGAAACACTGAAGCTTTCTTT.

This sequence joins TRBV27 and TRBJ2-3, with 8 bases that match TRBD2. The ends lost 5 bases at V and 1 base at J; junction bases unmatched: 5. Germline CDR1 and CDR2: MNHEY and SMNVEV (reference sequence). This CDR3 comprises 15 residues. The CDR3 reads CASSLLTSGTDTQYF. The CDR3, as DNA: TGTGCCAGCAGTCTCCTGACTAGCGGCACAGATACGCAGTATTTT.

The V and J genes are TRBV3-1 and TRBJ2-3; TRBD2 is a possible D gene (5 bases). The CDR3 extends over 14 amino acids. Germline V gene data show CDR1 as LGHDT and CDR2 as YNNKEL (reference sequence). V lost 4 bases, J lost 3 bases, and 11 bases lay in between. CDR3 DNA: TGTGCCAGCAGCCGGGAACTAGGAACAGATACGCAGTATTTT. Encoded protein: CASSRELGTDTQYF.

The CDR3 loop reads CATSRDSPGTDTQYF. CDR3 DNA: TGTGCCACCAGCAGAGATTCCCCGGGCACAGATACGCAGTATTTT. V usage is TRBV15 and J usage is TRBJ2-3; D gene unclear. Germline CDR1 is LNHNV and CDR2 is YYDKDF (reference sequence). This CDR3 region has 15 residues. Trimming cost V 0 bases and J 1 base, with 8 bases left between them.

The chain is built from TRBV14 and TRBJ1-6; D possibly corresponds to TRBD1 (5 bases). The CDR3 extends over 14 amino acids. Trimming took 5 bases from V and 7 from J, leaving 12 bases between them. CDR1 and CDR2 from the germline V gene are SGHDN and FVKESK. CDR3 in amino acids: CASSNGGNNSPLHF. CDR3 coding DNA: TGTGCCAGCAGCAATGGGGGGAACAATTCACCCCTCCACTTT.

This chain links TRBV28 with TRBJ1-1; 9 bases map to TRBD1. CDR1 is MDHEN and CDR2 is SYDVKM in the germline V gene. This CDR3 contains 16 residues. The trim removed 5 bases at V and 0 bases at J, leaving 7 bases unmatched. The CDR3, as DNA: TGTGCCAGCAGTCCAGGGACAGGGCCGATGAACACTGAAGCTTTCTTT. This translates into CASSPGTGPMNTEAFF. Supplemented by reference TRBV28 and TRBJ1-1, the full variable domain reads DVKVTQSSRYLVKRTGEKVFLECVQDMDHENMFWYRQDPGLGLRLIYFSYDVKMKEKGDIPEGYSVSREKKERFSLILESASTNQTSMYLCASSPGTGPMNTEAFFGQGTRLTVV.

This clonotype was seen a few times. V gene TRBV20-1 combines with J gene TRBJ1-6; TRBD1 aligns across 10 bases. From germline, CDR1 is DFQATT and CDR2 SNEGSKA (reference sequence). The CDR3 is 13 amino acids. V shed 5 bases and J 7 bases; nucleotides not matched to a gene: 2. The CDR3 nucleotides are TGCAGTGCTTTGGGACAGGGGAATTCACCCCTCCACTTT. Its protein is CSALGQGNSPLHF.

This clonotype was detected only a few times. The CDR3 DNA is TGTGCCATCAGGGTTAACTATGGCTACACCTTC. Translated: CAIRVNYGYTF. The chain couples TRBV10-3 to TRBJ1-2, with D uncertain. Trimming took 6 bases from V and 1 from J, leaving 3 bases between them. The CDR3 is 11 amino acids. Germline V lookup: CDR1 ENHRY, CDR2 SYGVKD.

The table lists this clonotype with a few counts. The rearrangement links TRBV2 to TRBJ2-1; either TRBD1 or TRBD2 may supply D (5 bases each). This CDR3 spans 16 amino acids. Germline assignment: CDR1 SNHLY and CDR2 FYNNEI. Between the trimmed V and J ends, which lost 6 bases and 2 bases, there was a span of 17 bases. This chain's CDR3 is CASRLPGTLTYNEQFF. Here the CDR3 DNA reads TGTGCCAGCAGACTACCCGGGACCTTGACCTACAATGAGCAGTTCTTC.

This clonotype has a count of ten or more. The chain combines TRBV12-3 or TRBV12-4 with TRBJ2-3; 12 bases fit TRBD2. This CDR3 is built from 16 residues. With V trimmed by 5 bases and J by 0 bases, 3 bases remained unmatched. CDR3 nucleotides: TGTGCCAGCAGTCCAGGACTAGCGGGGAGCACAGATACGCAGTATTTT. Protein sequence: CASSPGLAGSTDTQYF.

This clonotype showed up just a few times. The rearrangement joins TRBV5-1 to TRBJ2-1; 11 bases align to TRBD2. The CDR3 sequence is 18 residues long. The V gene end was trimmed by 2 bases and the J gene end by 2 bases; junction bases not matched to a gene: 9. Germline CDR1 is SGHRS and CDR2 is YFSETQ. The CDR3 sequence: CASSFTASGLAAYNEQFF. As DNA, the CDR3 is TGCGCCAGCAGCTTTACGGCTTCGGGACTAGCGGCCTACAATGAGCAGTTCTTC.

The chain carries TRBV6-1 and TRBJ1-5; 7 positions agree with TRBD1. Germline CDR1 MNHNS, CDR2 SASEGT. The CDR3 is 18 amino acids. Trimming removed 0 bases from V and 7 bases from J; junction bases left unmatched: 15. The CDR3 here is CASSEAYPGDREGQPQHF. Written as DNA, the CDR3 is TGTGCCAGCAGTGAAGCATATCCAGGCGACAGGGAAGGCCAGCCCCAGCATTTT.